This is a list of T cell receptor beta chains from one sample in a study of siplizumab effects on memory and regulatory T cells. Sequenced by immunoSEQ multiplex PCR; TCRdb stores in-frame clones only, minus some. This table holds approximately 100,000 clones, 85% to 95% found once. Material: non-Treg CD4+ T cells sorted from blood. These receptors were collected from a human donor in good health. CDR3s leave out the opening cysteine and the closing phenylalanine or tryptophan.

J	V	CDR3
TRBJ1-2	TRBV9	ASSATPGLSPLDYGYT
TRBJ2-3	TRBV9	ASSDSGSVIDTQY
TRBJ2-7	TRBV30	AWSVGAYEQY
TRBJ2-2	TRBV7-9	ASSSDRDTGELF
TRBJ2-5	TRBV19	ASSIGPAGGGQETQY
TRBJ2-7	TRBV19	ASSRIARDSYEQY
TRBJ1-5	TRBV5-5	ASSLRGTNQPQH
TRBJ2-3	TRBV10-1	ASSEGGSGSSRDTQY
TRBJ1-2	TRBV27	ASRGLGEEARGYT
TRBJ2-3	TRBV5-1	ASSFRQGGTDTQY
TRBJ2-7	TRBV19	ATGQGASYEQY
TRBJ1-4	TRBV6-5	ASRSSWAAEKLF
TRBJ2-3	TRBV27	ASRQTGATDTQY
TRBJ1-1	TRBV7-3	ASSLTDSLNTEAF
TRBJ1-1	TRBV14	ASSQDPKPNTEAF
TRBJ2-7	TRBV7-3	ASSLGSGRHLEQY
TRBJ2-2	TRBV7-3	ASSLDGRLANTGELF